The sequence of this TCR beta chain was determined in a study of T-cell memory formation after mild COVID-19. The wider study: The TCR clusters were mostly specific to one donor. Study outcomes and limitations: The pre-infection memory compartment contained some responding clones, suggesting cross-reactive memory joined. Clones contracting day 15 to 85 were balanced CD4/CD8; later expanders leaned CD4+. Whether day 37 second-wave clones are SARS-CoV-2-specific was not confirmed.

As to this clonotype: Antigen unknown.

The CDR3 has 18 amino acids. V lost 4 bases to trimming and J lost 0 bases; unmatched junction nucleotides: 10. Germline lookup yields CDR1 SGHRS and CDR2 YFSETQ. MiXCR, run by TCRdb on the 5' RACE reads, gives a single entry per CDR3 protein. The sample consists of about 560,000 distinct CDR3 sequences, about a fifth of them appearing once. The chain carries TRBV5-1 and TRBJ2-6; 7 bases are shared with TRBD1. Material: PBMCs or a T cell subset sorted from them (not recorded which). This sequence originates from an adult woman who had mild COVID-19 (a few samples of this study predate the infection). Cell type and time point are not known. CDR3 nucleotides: TGCGCCAGCAGCAGACGGACAGGTTACGCCTCTGGGGCCAACGTCCTGACTTTC. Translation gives CASSRRTGYASGANVLTF.